The present entry profiles one T cell receptor (beta chain) with its context. The V segment lost 6 bases and the J segment 0 bases; nucleotides outside the gene matches: 10. The germline gives CDR1 LGHNA, CDR2 YNFKEQ. The CDR3 covers 18 residues. This specimen comes from a study of radiotherapy plus CTLA-4 blockade in lung cancer. Using immunoSEQ multiplex PCR, the repertoire was profiled, and TCRdb retains in-frame clones only, with some absent. The sample lists 40,000 to 45,000 clones; around 75% were seen once. Source: peripheral blood, taken from a patient treated with radiotherapy plus ipilimumab. The genes are TRBV4-2 and TRBJ2-6; 8 bases match TRBD1. The clonotype originates from a human donor with non-small cell lung cancer who had stable disease on radiotherapy plus ipilimumab. This CDR3 is CASSPTGALLSGANVLTF. As DNA, the CDR3 is TGTGCCAGCAGTCCGACAGGGGCCCTCCTCTCTGGGGCCAACGTCCTGACTTTC.